The rows below give T cell receptor beta chains drawn from one sample of a study of regulatory T cells in long-lasting Graves disease. Each CDR3 protein is one row after TCRdb ran MiXCR on the multiplex PCR reads. Here the sample spans about 200,000 distinct CDR3 sequences, about 17% being singletons. The starting material was peripheral blood mononuclear cells (PBMCs), obtained at new diagnosis, from a patient treated with antithyroid drugs. All receptors derive from a female donor with Graves disease. The CDR3 runs from the conserved cysteine through the conserved F or W. D genes are given only for firm matches. Only part of the rows carry a size: once, few, many, or a class if the clone is expanded.

D: TRBD2; size: -; V: TRBV9; J: TRBJ2-2; CDR3: CASSPLAGVGTGELFF; DNA: TGTGCCAGCAGCCCCTTGGCGGGAGTGGGAACCGGGGAGCTGTTTTTT
D: -; size: many; V: TRBV6-5; J: TRBJ2-7; CDR3: CASSFAGKPYEQYF; DNA: TGTGCCAGCAGTTTTGCAGGGAAGCCTTACGAGCAGTACTTC
D: TRBD2; size: many; V: TRBV6-2/TRBV6-3; J: TRBJ2-3; CDR3: CASSEGTSGSLATQYF; DNA: TGTGCCAGCAGTGAGGGGACTAGCGGGAGTTTAGCTACGCAGTATTTT
D: TRBD2; size: -; V: TRBV9; J: TRBJ2-3; CDR3: CASSVEGTSGIPGTDTQYF; DNA: TGTGCCAGCAGCGTAGAGGGGACTAGCGGGATTCCTGGCACAGATACGCAGTATTTT
D: TRBD1; size: many; V: TRBV7-9; J: TRBJ1-4; CDR3: CASSLGTGVGKLFF; DNA: TGTGCCAGCAGCCTCGGGACAGGGGTTGGCAAACTGTTTTTT
D: -; size: few; V: TRBV11-3; J: TRBJ2-5; CDR3: CAGSLGGRGGQETQYF; DNA: TGTGCCGGCAGCTTAGGTGGCAGGGGGGGCCAAGAGACCCAGTACTTC
D: -; size: many; V: TRBV10-3; J: TRBJ1-2; CDR3: CAISESRGAGYTF; DNA: TGTGCCATCAGTGAGTCGCGAGGAGCTGGCTACACCTTC
D: TRBD1; size: many; V: TRBV7-9; J: TRBJ2-7; CDR3: CASSEPEGATAHEQYF; DNA: TGTGCCAGCAGCGAACCCGAGGGGGCAACAGCCCACGAGCAGTACTTC
D: -; size: many; V: TRBV10-1; J: TRBJ2-3; CDR3: CATRGSTDTQYF; DNA: TGCGCCACCCGTGGATCCACAGATACGCAGTATTTT
D: TRBD1; size: -; V: TRBV3-1; J: TRBJ2-1; CDR3: CASSQWDSLQGREHFF; DNA: TGTGCTAGCAGCCAATGGGACAGTTTACAGGGTCGTGAGCACTTCTTC
D: -; size: -; V: TRBV5-6; J: TRBJ2-4; CDR3: CASSKDTTLAKNIQYF; DNA: TGTGCCAGCAGCAAGGACACAACCCTAGCCAAAAACATTCAGTACTTC
D: -; size: -; V: TRBV2; J: TRBJ2-7; CDR3: CATLSVPVKGTYEQYF; DNA: TGTGCCACCCTTTCCGTCCCGGTAAAGGGGACCTACGAGCAGTACTTC
D: -; size: many; V: TRBV19; J: TRBJ2-7; CDR3: CASSIDGRGPYEQYF; DNA: TGTGCCAGTAGTATCGACGGCAGGGGACCCTACGAGCAGTACTTC
D: TRBD2; size: -; V: TRBV6-2/TRBV6-3; J: TRBJ2-1; CDR3: CASSYSVPGLAGVEQFF; DNA: TGTGCCAGCAGTTACAGCGTGCCGGGACTAGCGGGAGTTGAGCAGTTCTTC
D: TRBD1; size: many; V: TRBV11-2; J: TRBJ2-5; CDR3: CASSLGFRGLETQYF; DNA: TGTGCCAGCAGCTTAGGTTTCAGGGGGTTGGAGACCCAGTACTTC
D: -; size: many; V: TRBV9; J: TRBJ1-1; CDR3: CASGRGGQDTEAFF; DNA: TGTGCCAGCGGCCGGGGCGGTCAGGACACTGAAGCTTTCTTT
D: -; size: many; V: TRBV20-1; J: TRBJ1-1; CDR3: CSAVDWADTNTEAFF; DNA: TGCAGTGCTGTCGACTGGGCAGACACAAACACTGAAGCTTTCTTT
D: -; size: many; V: TRBV7-9; J: TRBJ1-5; CDR3: CASSTGGWVDNQPQHF; DNA: TGTGCCAGCAGCACGGGGGGGTGGGTTGACAATCAGCCCCAGCATTTT
D: -; size: many; V: TRBV6-1; J: TRBJ2-7; CDR3: CASSEDKGGSYEQYF; DNA: TGTGCCAGCAGTGAAGATAAGGGGGGCTCCTACGAGCAGTACTTC
D: -; size: few; V: TRBV19; J: TRBJ2-7; CDR3: CASSLPRVSDEQYF; DNA: TGTGCCAGTAGTCTCCCCCGCGTGAGCGACGAGCAGTACTTC
D: -; size: many; V: TRBV7-3; J: TRBJ2-1; CDR3: CASSLIAWSSVLFF; DNA: TGTGCCAGCAGCTTAATCGCCTGGAGTTCGGTGCTGTTCTTC
D: -; size: -; V: TRBV27; J: TRBJ1-1; CDR3: CASSLYAPGAEAFF; DNA: TGTGCCAGCAGTTTGTATGCGCCTGGGGCTGAAGCTTTCTTT
D: TRBD2; size: many; V: TRBV6-2/TRBV6-3; J: TRBJ2-1; CDR3: CASRRLAGPYNEQFF; DNA: TGTGCCAGCAGAAGACTAGCGGGACCCTACAATGAGCAGTTCTTC